This TCR beta chain was sequenced in a study of T cell responses to AZD1222 COVID-19 vaccine. The germline CDR1 and CDR2 sequences are SGDLS and YYNGEE. With 4 bases removed from V and 4 bases from J, the gap between germline ends came to 14 bases. The CDR3 runs to 14 residues. This clone has a single count. The antigen is not known. Only in-frame clones appear in the TCRdb table, and some are missing; sequencing was by immunoSEQ multiplex PCR. The sample carries approximately 65,000 clones, roughly 86% recorded once. Broader study findings: Close to half of all spike-specific TCRs reportedly target regions of the variants that are unmutated.

The chain recombines TRBV9 with TRBJ1-2; D not resolved. This TCR came from an adult in good health. The specimen was peripheral blood, collected on day 0 of AZD1222 vaccination. This CDR3 reads CASSPTTGSYGYTF. Written as DNA, the CDR3 is TGTGCCAGCAGCCCAACGACGGGATCCTATGGCTACACCTTC.